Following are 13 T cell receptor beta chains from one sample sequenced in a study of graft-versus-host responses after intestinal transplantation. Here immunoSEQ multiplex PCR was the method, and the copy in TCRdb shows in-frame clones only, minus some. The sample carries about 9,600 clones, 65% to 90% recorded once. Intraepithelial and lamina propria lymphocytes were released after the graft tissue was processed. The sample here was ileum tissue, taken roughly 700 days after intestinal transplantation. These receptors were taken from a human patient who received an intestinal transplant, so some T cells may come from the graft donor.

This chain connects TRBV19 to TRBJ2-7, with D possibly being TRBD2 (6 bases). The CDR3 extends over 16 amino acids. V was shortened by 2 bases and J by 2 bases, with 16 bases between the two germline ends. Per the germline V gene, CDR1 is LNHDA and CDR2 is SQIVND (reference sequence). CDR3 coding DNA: TGTGCCAGTAGTATATTTTATTCGGAGGGCCCCTACGAGCAGTACTTC. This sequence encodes CASSIFYSEGPYEQYF.

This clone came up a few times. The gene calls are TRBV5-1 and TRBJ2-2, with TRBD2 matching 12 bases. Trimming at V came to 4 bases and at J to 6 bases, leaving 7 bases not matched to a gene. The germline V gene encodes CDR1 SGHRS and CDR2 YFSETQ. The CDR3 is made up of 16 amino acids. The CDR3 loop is CASSPGTSGFPGELFF. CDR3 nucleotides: TGCGCCAGCAGCCCAGGGACTAGCGGGTTCCCCGGGGAGCTGTTTTTT.

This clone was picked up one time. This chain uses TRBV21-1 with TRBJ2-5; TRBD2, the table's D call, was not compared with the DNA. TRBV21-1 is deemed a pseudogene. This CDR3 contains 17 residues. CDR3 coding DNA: TGTGCCAGCAGCAACCTAGCTGGCGGACCCCACCAAGAGACCCAGTACTTC. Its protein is CASSNLAGGPHQETQYF.

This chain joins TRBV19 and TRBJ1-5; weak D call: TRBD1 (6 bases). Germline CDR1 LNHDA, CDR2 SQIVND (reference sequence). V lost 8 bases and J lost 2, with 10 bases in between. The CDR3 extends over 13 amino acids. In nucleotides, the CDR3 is TGTGCCAGTTCTCACAGGGGCAATCAGCCCCAGCATTTT. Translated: CASSHRGNQPQHF. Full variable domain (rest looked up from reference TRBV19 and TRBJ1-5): DGGITQSPKYLFRKEGQNVTLSCEQNLNHDAMYWYRQDPGQGLRLIYYSQIVNDFQKGDIAEGYSVSREKKESFPLTVTSAQKNPTAFYLCASSHRGNQPQHFGDGTRLSIL.

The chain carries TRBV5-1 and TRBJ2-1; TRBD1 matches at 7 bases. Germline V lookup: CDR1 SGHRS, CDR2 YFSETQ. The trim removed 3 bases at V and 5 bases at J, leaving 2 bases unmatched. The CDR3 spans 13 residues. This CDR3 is CASSSTGNNEQFF. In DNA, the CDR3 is TGCGCCAGCAGCTCGACAGGGAACAATGAGCAGTTCTTC.

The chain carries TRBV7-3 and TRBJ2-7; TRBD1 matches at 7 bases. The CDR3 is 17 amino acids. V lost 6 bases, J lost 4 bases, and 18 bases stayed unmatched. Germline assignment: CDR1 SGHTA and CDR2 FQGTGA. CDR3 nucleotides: TGTGCCAGCAGTAGACAGGGAACTTGGAGTAGGGTATACGAGCAGTACTTC. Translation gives CASSRQGTWSRVYEQYF.

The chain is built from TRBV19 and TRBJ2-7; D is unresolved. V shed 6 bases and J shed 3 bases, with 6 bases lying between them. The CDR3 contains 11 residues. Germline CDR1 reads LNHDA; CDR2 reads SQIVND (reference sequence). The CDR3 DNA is TGTGCCAGTAGGGGGATCTACGAGCAGTACTTC. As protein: CASRGIYEQYF.

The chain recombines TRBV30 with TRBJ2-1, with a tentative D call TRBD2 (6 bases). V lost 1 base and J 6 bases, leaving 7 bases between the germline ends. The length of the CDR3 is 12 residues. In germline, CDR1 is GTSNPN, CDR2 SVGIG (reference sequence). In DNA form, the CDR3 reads TGTGCCTGGAGTGAGGAGGGCAATGAGCAGTTCTTC. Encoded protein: CAWSEEGNEQFF.

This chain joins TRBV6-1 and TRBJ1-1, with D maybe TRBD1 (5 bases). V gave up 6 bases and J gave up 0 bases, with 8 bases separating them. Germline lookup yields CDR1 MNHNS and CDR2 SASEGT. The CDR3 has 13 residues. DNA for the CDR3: TGTGCCAGCAGGCCGACAGTGAACACTGAAGCTTTCTTT. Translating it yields CASRPTVNTEAFF.

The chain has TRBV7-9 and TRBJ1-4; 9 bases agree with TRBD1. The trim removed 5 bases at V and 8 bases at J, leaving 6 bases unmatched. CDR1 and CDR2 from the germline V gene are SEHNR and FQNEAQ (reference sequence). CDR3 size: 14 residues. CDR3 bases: TGTGCCAGCAGCCCGGACAGGGGTGTGGAAAAACTGTTTTTT. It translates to CASSPDRGVEKLFF.

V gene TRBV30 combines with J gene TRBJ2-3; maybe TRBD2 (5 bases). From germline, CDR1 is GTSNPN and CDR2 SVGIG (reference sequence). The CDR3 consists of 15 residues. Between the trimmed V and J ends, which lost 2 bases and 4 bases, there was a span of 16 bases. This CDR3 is CAWSPRGKRADTQYF. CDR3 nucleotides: TGTGCCTGGAGTCCCCGGGGAAAAAGGGCAGATACGCAGTATTTT.

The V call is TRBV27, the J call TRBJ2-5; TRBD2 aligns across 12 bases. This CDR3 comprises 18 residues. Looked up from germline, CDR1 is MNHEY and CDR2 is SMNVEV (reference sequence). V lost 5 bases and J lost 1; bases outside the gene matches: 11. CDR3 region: CASSNNLGGLAGQETQYF. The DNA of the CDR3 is TGTGCCAGCAGTAATAACCTCGGGGGACTAGCGGGCCAAGAGACCCAGTACTTC.

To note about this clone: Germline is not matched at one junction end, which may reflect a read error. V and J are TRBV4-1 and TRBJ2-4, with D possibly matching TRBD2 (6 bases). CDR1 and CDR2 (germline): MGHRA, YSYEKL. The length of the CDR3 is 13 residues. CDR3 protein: CASSQDPMSTGDF. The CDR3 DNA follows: TGCGCCAGCAGCCAAGATCCCATGTCGACGGGGGACTTC.